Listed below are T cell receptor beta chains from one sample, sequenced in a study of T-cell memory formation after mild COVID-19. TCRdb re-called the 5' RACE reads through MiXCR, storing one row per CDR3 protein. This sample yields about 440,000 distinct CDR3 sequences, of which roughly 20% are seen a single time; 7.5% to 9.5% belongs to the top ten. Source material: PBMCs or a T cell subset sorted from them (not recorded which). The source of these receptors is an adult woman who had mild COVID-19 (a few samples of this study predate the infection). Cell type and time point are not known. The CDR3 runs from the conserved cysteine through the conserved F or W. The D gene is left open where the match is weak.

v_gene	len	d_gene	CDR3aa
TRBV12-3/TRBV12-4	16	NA	CASTFSGAGANYGYTF
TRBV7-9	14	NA	CASSLDWAAGGYTF
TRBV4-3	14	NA	CASSQEANRYGYTF
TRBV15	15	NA	CATSREGSFSYEQYF
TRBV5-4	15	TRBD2	CASSRGDGSTDTQYF
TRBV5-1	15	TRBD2	CASSLASGGNNEQFF
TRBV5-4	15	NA	CASSLAQPSNYGYTF
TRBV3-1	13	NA	CASSQNRFDEQYF
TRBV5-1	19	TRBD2	CASSRPGQASGSGYNEQFF
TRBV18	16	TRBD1	CASSQFTGQGSYEQYF
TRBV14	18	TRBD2	CASSRLAGTLVEGNIQYF
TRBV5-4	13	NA	CASSFGAGQPQHF
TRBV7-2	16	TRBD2	CASSLAGGLAAETQYF
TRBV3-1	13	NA	CASSHSRPGELFF
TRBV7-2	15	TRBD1	CASSLTGAMNTEAFF
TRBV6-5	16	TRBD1	CASSSYSGTVTGELFF
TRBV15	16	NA	CATSRLPRGSLNIQYF
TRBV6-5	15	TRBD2	CASRELAGLTDTQYF
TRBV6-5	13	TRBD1	CASSTGVYGEQYF
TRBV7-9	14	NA	CASSSDPGPDTQYF
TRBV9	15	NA	CASSVDEGDSYEQYF
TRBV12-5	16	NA	CASGLELGFSYNEQFF
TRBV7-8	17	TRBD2	CASSLLVLASGGNEQFF
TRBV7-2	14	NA	CASRGTPSKETQYF
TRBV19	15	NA	CASSIRQTGNTEAFF
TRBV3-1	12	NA	CASSPGADRQFF
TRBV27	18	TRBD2	CASTTRSLAAKQQETQYF
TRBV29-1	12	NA	CSVEVPAYEQYF
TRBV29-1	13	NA	CSVTQTVDQPQHF
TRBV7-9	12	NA	CASNRENYGYTF
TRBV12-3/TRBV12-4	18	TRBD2	CASSFVLGTSGDGSTQYF
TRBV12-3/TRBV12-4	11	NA	CASSFRNTQYF
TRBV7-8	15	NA	CASSLGGPVGQPQHF
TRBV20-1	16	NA	CSARDPFLVRTDTQYF
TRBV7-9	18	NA	CASSLTGTYRSGANVLTF
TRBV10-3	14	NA	CAISWDGGSYEQYF